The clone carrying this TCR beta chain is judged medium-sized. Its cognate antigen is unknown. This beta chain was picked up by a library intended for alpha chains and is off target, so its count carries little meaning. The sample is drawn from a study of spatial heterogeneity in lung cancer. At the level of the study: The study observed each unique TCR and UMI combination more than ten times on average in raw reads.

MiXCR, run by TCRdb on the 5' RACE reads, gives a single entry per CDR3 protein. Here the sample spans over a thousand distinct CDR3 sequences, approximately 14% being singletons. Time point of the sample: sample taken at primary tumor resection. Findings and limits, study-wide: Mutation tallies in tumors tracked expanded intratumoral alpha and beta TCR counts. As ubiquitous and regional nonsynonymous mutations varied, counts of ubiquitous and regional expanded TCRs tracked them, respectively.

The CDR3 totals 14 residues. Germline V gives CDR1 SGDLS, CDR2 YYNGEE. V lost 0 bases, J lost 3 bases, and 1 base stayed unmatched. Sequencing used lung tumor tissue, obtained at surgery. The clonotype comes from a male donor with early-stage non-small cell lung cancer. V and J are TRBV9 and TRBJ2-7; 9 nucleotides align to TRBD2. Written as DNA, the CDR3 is TGTGCCAGCAGCGTAGCTAGCGGGAACTACGAGCAGTACTTC. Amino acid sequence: CASSVASGNYEQYF.